These 27 T cell receptor beta chains share one sample of origin, sequenced in a study of kidney transplant recipient with SARS-CoV-2 infection (dated by TCRdb to the early 2020s). Read against the paper, the sample's time point label means: pre-pandemic baseline sample and day 111 after first positive SARS-CoV-2 test. Reads for this sample came from an Illumina MiSeq. TCRdb handled the public reads itself, with Q25 trimming in fastp and clone calling in MiXCR, and kept productive beta chains. Rows matching on CDR3 protein sequence are summarized as one entry with the most common DNA and genes. The sample data list fewer than 250,000 distinct CDR3 sequences, and 25% to 35% of these were observed just once. The top ten hold less than 8.5% of the sample. This specimen was a blood sample, taken at baseline and on day 111 from a kidney transplant recipient. These receptors originate from a male patient aged 25-45 years who had COVID-19 and was a kidney transplant recipient. The graft donor may be the source of some T cells after a transplant.

Concerning this clonotype itself: This could be a read error, since a much larger clone is one nucleotide away. This sequence joins TRBV7-6 and TRBJ2-2; the D gene is possibly TRBD2 (6 bases). The CDR3 extends over 15 amino acids. CDR1 SGHVS and CDR2 FNYEAQ come from the germline V gene. The CDR3 DNA follows: TGTGCCAGCGGCTTAGGAGGGCAGAACACCGGGGAGCTGTTTTTT. This codes for CASGLGGQNTGELFF.

This clonotype was counted many times. The V call is TRBV13, the J call TRBJ1-5; 10 bases are a match to TRBD1. This CDR3 spans 15 amino acids. With 5 bases clipped from V and 4 bases from J, the junction kept 5 bases outside the gene matches. Germline V gene lookup returns CDR1 PRHDT and CDR2 FYEKMQ (reference sequence). The CDR3 here is CASSTGTGENQPQHF. In DNA, the CDR3 is TGTGCCAGCAGCACCGGGACAGGGGAAAATCAGCCCCAGCATTTT.

A single count supports this clonotype. Lacking the conserved final phenylalanine or tryptophan, this CDR3 likely reflects a read error. The chain carries TRBV7-1 and TRBJ1-2, with D hard to call. TRBV7-1 is an ORF; its function is uncertain. The CDR3 runs 17 residues. Trimming shortened V by 5 bases and J by 4 bases, and 23 bases separated the two germline ends. CDR3 protein: CASSPRSHEGRTYGYTL. CDR3 DNA sequence: TGTGCCAGCAGCCCCCGCAGTCACGAGGGAAGGACCTATGGCTACACCCTC.

Details on this clonotype: Being one base from a much bigger clone, this may be a read error. This sequence joins TRBV28 and TRBJ2-1, with D perhaps assigned TRBD1 or TRBD2 (5 bases each). CDR3 length: 15 residues. The germline CDR1 and CDR2 sequences are MDHEN and SYDVKM. Here the CDR3 reads CASSRTSGTYNGQFF. CDR3 nucleotide sequence: TGTGCCAGCAGCCGAACTTCCGGGACCTACAATGGGCAGTTCTTC.

This clonotype was counted ten times or more. V and J are TRBV19 and TRBJ2-7, with D possibly TRBD2 on 6 matching bases. Germline CDR1 reads LNHDA; CDR2 reads SQIVND (reference sequence). V lost 6 bases to trimming and J lost 4 bases, with 16 bases between them. The length of the CDR3 is 14 residues. The CDR3 loop reads CASRDSGSGYEQYV. In DNA, the CDR3 is TGTGCCAGTAGGGACTCGGGTAGCGGATACGAGCAGTACGTC.

This clonotype was detected ten times or more. The J gene is TRBJ1-2, the V gene TRBV5-4; D is unclear. V was pared by 7 bases and J by 4 bases, with 23 bases between. The CDR3 covers 16 residues. CDR1 is SGHNT, CDR2 YYREEE, per germline (reference sequence). The CDR3 bases are TGTGCCAGCCTGTATACCGTACCAGGAAAGACCTATGGCTACACCTTC. Its translation is CASLYTVPGKTYGYTF.

The table lists this clonotype with many counts. V usage is TRBV19 and J usage is TRBJ1-2; D not certain. V was pared by 5 bases and J by 4 bases, with 23 bases between. This CDR3 has 17 residues. Germline CDR1 reads LNHDA; CDR2 reads SQIVND (reference sequence). The CDR3 reads CASSVWATNRKTYGYTF. The CDR3 DNA follows: TGTGCCAGTAGTGTCTGGGCGACAAATCGAAAGACCTATGGCTACACCTTC.

Details on this clonotype: Given a much more abundant clone one base away, this may be a read error. The J gene is TRBJ2-2, the V gene TRBV7-2, with D possibly matching TRBD1 (8 bases). Per germline, CDR1 SGHTA and CDR2 FQGNSA. This CDR3 is built from 15 residues. Written as DNA, the CDR3 is TGTGCCAGCAGCCCAGGGGGCGGGAGAACCGGGGGGCTGTTTTTT. It encodes CASSPGGGRTGGLFF.

Of note for this clonotype: This could be a read error, since a much larger clone is one nucleotide away. This chain connects TRBV20-1 to TRBJ2-2; 12 nucleotides align to TRBD2. This CDR3 region has 15 residues. CDR1 is DFQATT and CDR2 is SNEGSKA in the germline V gene (reference sequence). CDR3 loop: CGAGTSGSESGELFF. The CDR3, as DNA: TGCGGTGCTGGGACTAGCGGGTCGGAGTCCGGGGAGCTGTTTTTT.

This rearrangement joins TRBV21-1 to TRBJ2-3. TRBV21-1 is labeled a pseudogene. CDR3 length: 17 residues. CDR3 in DNA: TGTACCAGCAGAAAGGTGTTAGCTACAGTCAAGCAAGATACGCAGTATTTT. Protein: CTSRKVLATVKQDTQYF.

This clonotype was recorded at least ten times. The chain recombines TRBV10-3 with TRBJ1-1, with a tentative D call TRBD1 (5 bases). Trimming stripped 4 bases from V and 5 bases from J, with 17 bases between. This CDR3 contains 15 residues. Germline V CDR1 and CDR2: ENHRY, SYGVKD. DNA for the CDR3: TGTGCCATCAGTGTCCAAACCGGGACGTCTACTGAAGCTTTCTTT. Its translation: CAISVQTGTSTEAFF.

This clonotype appeared once. This may stem from a read error, because a much larger clone lies one nucleotide away. The chain uses TRBV6-6 and TRBJ1-2, with unresolved D. The CDR3 covers 17 residues. V shed 4 bases and J shed 4 bases, with 22 bases lying between them. Per the germline V gene, CDR1 is MNHNY and CDR2 is SVGAGI (reference sequence). The CDR3 coding sequence is TGTGCCAGCAGTTGTAGTAAAGGTGGGAGAAGGACCTATGGCTACACCTTC. Protein: CASSCSKGGRRTYGYTF.

This clonotype was observed many times. The chain carries TRBV2 and TRBJ1-1, with a possible D match to TRBD1 (6 bases). Trimming stripped 6 bases from V and 11 bases from J, with 13 bases between. Germline CDR1 SNHLY, CDR2 FYNNEI. The CDR3 totals 11 residues. The CDR3 region has the DNA TGTGCCAGCAGGGGGGGGGCGAGGGCTTTCTTT. Its translation: CASRGGARAFF. Variable domain in full (rest from reference TRBV2 and TRBJ1-1): EPEVTQTPSHQVTQMGQEVILRCVPISNHLYFYWYRQILGQKVEFLVSFYNNEISEKSEIFDDQFSVERPDGSNFTLKIRSTKLEDSAMYFCASRGGARAFFGQGTRLTVV.

In its sample, this clonotype was seen many times. This chain uses TRBV5-1 with TRBJ2-7; 13 bases map to TRBD2. V dropped 0 bases and J dropped 2; count of bases not matched to a gene: 2. The CDR3 has 16 amino acids. The germline CDR1 and CDR2 sequences are SGHRS and YFSETQ. The DNA for the CDR3 is TGCGCCAGCAGCTTGGCGGGGACTAGCGGGACCTACGAGCAGTACTTC. Its translation: CASSLAGTSGTYEQYF.

This clonotype was detected ten times or more. The chain recombines TRBV20-1 with TRBJ1-2; TRBD1 might be the D (5 bases). The germline gives CDR1 DFQATT, CDR2 SNEGSKA (reference sequence). The CDR3 totals 15 residues. V was trimmed by 7 bases and J by 1 base, leaving 19 bases between them. The CDR3 protein is CSEQVGRGHNYGYTF. CDR3 coding DNA: TGCAGTGAACAGGTGGGCCGAGGCCATAACTATGGCTACACCTTC.

There are many counts of this clonotype. V usage is TRBV10-1 and J usage is TRBJ1-2; the D is unclear. Trimming pared 5 bases from V and 4 bases from J, leaving 23 bases between. The CDR3 loop spans 17 amino acids. CDR1 and CDR2 (germline): WNHNN, SYGVQD (reference sequence). This CDR3 is CASSLLLRSRKTYGYTF. The CDR3 DNA reads as TGCGCCAGCAGTCTTTTACTAAGATCGCGAAAGACCTATGGCTACACCTTC.

With regard to this clonotype: This may be a read error: a much more frequent sequence differs by one nucleotide. The J gene is TRBJ1-2, the V gene TRBV11-2, with D unclear. The CDR3 has 17 residues. Germline loops: CDR1 SGHAT, CDR2 FQNNGV. In nucleotides, the CDR3 is TGTGCCAGCAGCTATTACAGAACAAGCAGAAAGACCTATGGCTGCACCTTC. Its translation is CASSYYRTSRKTYGCTF.

With respect to this clonotype: A much larger clone lies one base from this, so it may be a read error. This chain joins TRBV6-5 and TRBJ1-2; TRBD1 aligns across 7 bases. V lost 2 bases and J lost 1; bases outside the gene matches: 13. CDR1 is MNHEY and CDR2 is SVGAGI in the germline V gene. The CDR3 consists of 18 residues. In DNA form, the CDR3 reads TGTGCCAGCAGTTACCGGGGACAGACAAACGCAGTTAACTATGGCTACACCTTC. This codes for CASSYRGQTNAVNYGYTF.

Concerning this clonotype itself: This may come from a read error, since a much larger clone is one base off. The genes are TRBV6-2 or TRBV6-3 and TRBJ2-3, with TRBD2 matching over 13 bases. Trimming at V came to 8 bases and at J to 4 bases, leaving 6 bases not matched to a gene. The CDR3 is 15 amino acids. Germline assignment: CDR1 MNHEY and CDR2 SVGEGT. Here the CDR3 DNA reads TGTGCCAGCGGTCCCGGGACTAGCGGGGCAGATACGCAGTATTTT. Amino acids: CASGPGTSGADTQYF.

This clonotype was detected ten times or more. The chain couples TRBV5-4 to TRBJ1-2; tentatively, D is TRBD1 (5 bases). The CDR3 loop spans 16 amino acids. Germline CDR1 reads SGHNT; CDR2 reads YYREEE (reference sequence). V was shortened by 6 bases and J by 4 bases, with 22 bases between the two germline ends. CDR3 DNA sequence: TGTGCCAGCAACGGGGACGTACCAGGAAAGACCTATGGCTACACCTTC. Its protein is CASNGDVPGKTYGYTF.

This clonotype was detected many times. V and J are TRBV7-2 and TRBJ2-1, with 11 nucleotides matching TRBD2. The V gene end was trimmed by 1 base and the J gene end by 2 bases; junction bases not matched to a gene: 10. The CDR3 contains 19 residues. The V gene's germline CDR1 is SGHTA and CDR2 FQGNSA. This chain's CDR3 is CASSLGMGLAGGTYNEQFF. The CDR3 nucleotides are TGTGCCAGCAGCTTAGGTATGGGGCTAGCGGGAGGAACCTACAATGAGCAGTTCTTC.

As concerns this clonotype: A much larger clone differs from this one at a single base, so this may be a read error. V is TRBV6-5 and J is TRBJ1-2; D not certain. The CDR3 totals 17 residues. Germline V gene lookup returns CDR1 MNHEY and CDR2 SVGAGI. CDR3 in amino acids: CASSEGRGGRKTYGCTF. CDR3 coding DNA: TGTGCCAGCAGTGAGGGAAGAGGTGGGAGAAAGACCTATGGCTGCACCTTC.

This clonotype showed up many times. The chain's CDR3 is CASSPTGSTSTDTQYF. Written as DNA, the CDR3 is TGTGCCAGCAGCCCGACCGGGTCGACGAGCACAGATACGCAGTATTTT. This rearrangement joins TRBV7-2 to TRBJ2-3; no firm D call. This CDR3 comprises 16 residues. Germline V gene lookup returns CDR1 SGHTA and CDR2 FQGNSA. The V end was cut by 5 bases, the J end by 0 bases, with 15 bases between.

This clonotype has ten or more counts. The chain is built from TRBV5-4 and TRBJ1-5, with 7 positions matching TRBD1. The CDR3 is 14 amino acids. From germline, CDR1 is SGHNT and CDR2 YYREEE (reference sequence). With 4 bases clipped from V and 11 bases from J, the junction kept 12 bases outside the gene matches. CDR3 region: CASSEKGTADTQHF. In nucleotides, the CDR3 is TGTGCCAGCAGCGAGAAAGGGACAGCTGACACCCAGCATTTT. Using reference TRBV5-4 and TRBJ1-5 for the parts outside the CDR3, the full variable domain is ETGVTQSPTHLIKTRGQQVTLRCSSQSGHNTVSWYQQALGQGPQFIFQYYREEENGRGNFPPRFSGLQFPNYSSELNVNALELDDSALYLCASSEKGTADTQHFGDGTRLSIL.

This clonotype was found many times. The V and J genes are TRBV12-3 or TRBV12-4 and TRBJ2-1; 13 nucleotides match TRBD2. V dropped 5 bases and J dropped 9; count of bases not matched to a gene: 7. CDR3 length: 15 residues. CDR3 residues: CASSLGLAGVSEQFF. The CDR3 coding sequence is TGTGCCAGCAGTCTAGGACTAGCGGGAGTTAGTGAGCAGTTCTTC.

The chain recombines TRBV6-5 with TRBJ2-4; TRBD2 matches at 11 bases. Germline V gene data show CDR1 as MNHEY and CDR2 as SVGAGI. The CDR3 consists of 19 residues. V was pared by 5 bases and J by 0 bases, with 12 bases of the junction left unmatched. This CDR3 reads CASSGGVAGGTLAKNIQYF. The CDR3 DNA reads TGTGCCAGCAGTGGAGGGGTAGCGGGAGGGACTCTAGCCAAAAACATTCAGTACTTC.

This clonotype came up many times. The CDR3 nucleotides read TGTGGCAAAAAGCTTAGGATAACACAAAGTCGGGCCAACGTCCTGACTTTC. Amino acids: CGKKLRITQSRANVLTF. The rearrangement uses TRBV8-2 and TRBJ2-6. TRBV8-2 is labeled a pseudogene. This CDR3 region has 17 residues.